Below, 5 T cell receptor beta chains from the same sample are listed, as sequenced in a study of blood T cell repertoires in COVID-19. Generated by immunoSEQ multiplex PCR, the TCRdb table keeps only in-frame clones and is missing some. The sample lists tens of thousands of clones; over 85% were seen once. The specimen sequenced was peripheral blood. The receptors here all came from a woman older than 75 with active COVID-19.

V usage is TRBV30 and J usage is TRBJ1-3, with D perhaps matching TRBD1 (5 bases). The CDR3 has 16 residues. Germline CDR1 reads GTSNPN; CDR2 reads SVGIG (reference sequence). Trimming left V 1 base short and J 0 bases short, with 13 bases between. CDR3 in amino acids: CAWSEGTFSSGNTIYF. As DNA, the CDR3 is TGTGCCTGGAGTGAAGGGACTTTCAGCTCTGGAAACACCATATATTTT.

DNA for the CDR3: TGTGCCAGCGTCGGGACAGCGAACACCGGGGAGCTGTTTTTT. Its protein product is CASVGTANTGELFF. The V gene is TRBV18, the J gene TRBJ2-2, with 7 bases fitting TRBD1. Germline V gene lookup returns CDR1 KGHSH and CDR2 LQKENI. V gave up 8 bases and J gave up 0 bases; unmatched junction bases: 3. CDR3 size: 14 residues.

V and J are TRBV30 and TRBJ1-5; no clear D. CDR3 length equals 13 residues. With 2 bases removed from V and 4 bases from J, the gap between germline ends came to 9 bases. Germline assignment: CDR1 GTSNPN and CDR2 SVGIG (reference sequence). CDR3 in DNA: TGTGCCTGGAGTAAGCAGGTGAATCAGCCCCAGCATTTT. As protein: CAWSKQVNQPQHF. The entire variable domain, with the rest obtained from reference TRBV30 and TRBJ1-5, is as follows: SQTIHQWPATLVQPVGSPLSLECTVEGTSNPNLYWYRQAAGRGLQLLFYSVGIGQISSEVPQNLSASRPQDRQFILSSKKLLLSDSGFYLCAWSKQVNQPQHFGDGTRLSIL.

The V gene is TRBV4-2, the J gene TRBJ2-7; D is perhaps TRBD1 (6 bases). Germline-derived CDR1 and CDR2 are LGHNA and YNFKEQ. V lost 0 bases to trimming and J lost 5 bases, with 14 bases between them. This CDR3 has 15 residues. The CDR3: CASSQEGAGVDEQYF. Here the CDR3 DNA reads TGTGCCAGCAGCCAAGAAGGGGCAGGGGTCGACGAGCAGTACTTC.

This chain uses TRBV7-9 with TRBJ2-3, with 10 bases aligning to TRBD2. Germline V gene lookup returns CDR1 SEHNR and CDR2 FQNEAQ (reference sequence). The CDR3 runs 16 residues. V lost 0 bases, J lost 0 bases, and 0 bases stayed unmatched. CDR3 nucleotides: TGTGCCAGCAGCTTAGCTAGCGGGGGGAGCACAGATACGCAGTATTTT. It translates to CASSLASGGSTDTQYF. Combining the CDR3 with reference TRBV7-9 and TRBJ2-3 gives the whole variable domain DTGVSQNPRHKITKRGQNVTFRCDPISEHNRLYWYRQTLGQGPEFLTYFQNEAQLEKSRLLSDRFSAERPKGSFSTLEIQRTEQGDSAMYLCASSLASGGSTDTQYFGPGTRLTVL.